The present TCR beta chain was sequenced within a study of T-cell reconstitution after alpha-beta-depleted transplantation in children. It was with unique molecular identifiers that the TCRbeta library was prepared. TCRdb re-called the PCR reads through MiXCR, storing one row per CDR3 protein. The table shows approximately 500,000 distinct CDR3 sequences, with roughly a tenth occurring only once. Ten or more counts support this clonotype. Its antigen is unknown. Study conclusions and caveats: Several hundred expanded graft clones reportedly supplied alpha-beta T cells about two months after transplant. There were some patients whose high TCRbeta diversity at day 60 came from surviving recipient T cells and thymic progenitors. Newly made T cells mostly supplied T-cell counts and diversity one year after transplant.

Sequences were derived from PBMCs, sampled before TCRalphabeta/CD19-depleted stem cell transplant. This clonotype was obtained from a child under 10 years old with inherited bone marrow failure, due to receive a stem cell transplant.

The CDR3 protein is CASSYTSGPNEQFF. The DNA for the CDR3 is TGTGCCAGCAGTTATACAAGCGGTCCCAATGAGCAGTTCTTC. The genes are TRBV6-5 and TRBJ2-1, with D tentatively TRBD2 (5 bases). Germline loops: CDR1 MNHEY, CDR2 SVGAGI. Trimming cost V 3 bases and J 6 bases, with 12 bases left between them. The CDR3 loop spans 14 amino acids.